The text below deals with one TCR beta chain. Its antigen is unknown. Every donor had blood drawn once into heparin, roughly 110 mL on average. Cells sorted by CD45RO/CCR7/CD25/CD127/CD95/CD27 comprised CD4+ naive, central memory, regulatory and stem cell-like memory cells. The sample belongs to a study of beta chain features in type 1 diabetes. General study findings and limits: Type 1 diabetes patients had TCRB CDR3s that were shorter (moderately but significantly so) in all four CD4+ subsets. Patients' naive, central memory and Treg TCRB repertoires seemed closer to one another than those of healthy donors.

Isolated RNA was reverse transcribed in full, so expressed TCRB transcripts were sequenced. Assay: immunoSEQ multiplex PCR; the TCRdb copy retains only in-frame clones and omits some. The repertoire holds 430,000 or so clones, about 10% seen once, with about 0.042% in the top ten. Trimming took 4 bases from V and 3 from J, leaving 20 bases between them. CDR1 and CDR2 (germline): SGHRS, YFSETQ. This CDR3 is 16 amino acids long. Material: naive CD4+ T cells from blood. The sequence was obtained from a woman in her late teens or twenties in good health. V usage is TRBV5-1 and J usage is TRBJ2-7, with D perhaps TRBD1 (6 bases). The DNA for the CDR3 is TGCGCCAGCAGCCCGGGCCCGGGACAAGCCCGCTACGAGCAGTACGTC. Its translation: CASSPGPGQARYEQYV.